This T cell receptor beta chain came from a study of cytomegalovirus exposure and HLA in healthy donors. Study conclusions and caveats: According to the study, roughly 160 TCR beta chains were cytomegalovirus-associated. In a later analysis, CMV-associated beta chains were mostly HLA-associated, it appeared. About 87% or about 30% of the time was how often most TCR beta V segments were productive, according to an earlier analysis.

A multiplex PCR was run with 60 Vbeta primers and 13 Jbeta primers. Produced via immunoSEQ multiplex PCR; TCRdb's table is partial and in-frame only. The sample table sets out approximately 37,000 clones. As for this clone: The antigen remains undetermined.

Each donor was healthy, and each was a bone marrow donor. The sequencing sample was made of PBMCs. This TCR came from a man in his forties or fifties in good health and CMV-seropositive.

CDR3 in amino acids: CASSAPYRGTGSSYEQYF. The DNA for the CDR3 is TGTGCCAGCAGTGCCCCATACAGGGGAACAGGCTCCTCCTACGAGCAGTACTTC. The chain combines TRBV6-1 with TRBJ2-7, with TRBD1 matching over 7 bases. After removal of 4 bases from V and 0 bases from J, the junction contained 15 bases not matched to a gene. The CDR3 contains 18 residues. Germline assignment: CDR1 MNHNS and CDR2 SASEGT.